Following are 30 T cell receptor beta chains from one sample sequenced in a study of blood T cells in healthy people across ages. The use of a sample-barcoded 5' primer and a J-beta primer mix characterized a second PCR of roughly 6 to 11 cycles. TCRdb redid the calling of the 5' RACE reads with MiXCR, one entry per CDR3 protein. This sample has 650,000 to 700,000 distinct CDR3 sequences; 32% occur once, and the top ten carry approximately 15%. Sequenced input: blood. These receptors came from a woman of 80 years or more in good health.

The sample holds a few counts of this clonotype. The chain joins TRBV7-9 to TRBJ1-1, with TRBD1 identical over 7 bases. The CDR3 loop spans 15 amino acids. Germline CDR1 reads SEHNR; CDR2 reads FQNEAQ (reference sequence). Trimming took 6 bases from V and 0 from J; bases not matched to a gene: 7. The CDR3 sequence is CASRRLTGMNTEAFF. The CDR3 nucleotides read TGTGCCAGCAGGAGGCTGACAGGGATGAACACTGAAGCTTTCTTT.

The chain combines TRBV12-3 or TRBV12-4 with TRBJ1-1; 7 bases fit TRBD1. The CDR3 is 12 residues long. V lost 6 bases, J lost 6 bases, and 4 bases stayed unmatched. CDR3 nucleotides: TGTGCCAGCAGCACAGGGGTCCCTGAAGCTTTCTTT. It codes for CASSTGVPEAFF.

This clonotype turned up a few times. A much more abundant neighbour one base away suggests this may be a read error. This rearrangement joins TRBV12-3 or TRBV12-4 to TRBJ2-5; D may correspond to TRBD1 or TRBD2 (5 bases each). Trimming stripped 5 bases from V and 4 bases from J, with 23 bases between. There are 17 residues in the CDR3. The CDR3 region is CASSLGVGSLVGETQYF. In DNA, the CDR3 is TGTGCCAGCAGTCTGGGGGTCGGGTCCTTGGTAGGAGAGACCCAGTACTTC.

This clonotype was counted at least ten times. The CDR3 sequence is CASSWGGAVNEQFF. CDR3 in DNA: TGCGCCAGCAGCTGGGGTGGCGCGGTAAATGAGCAGTTCTTC. This chain uses TRBV5-1 with TRBJ2-1; D call uncertain. The CDR3 contains 14 residues. The V end was cut by 3 bases, the J end by 7 bases, with 14 bases between. From germline, CDR1 is SGHRS and CDR2 YFSETQ.

This clonotype was seen at least ten times. The chain uses TRBV7-2 and TRBJ2-1; no clear D gene. Germline V gives CDR1 SGHTA, CDR2 FQGNSA. Trimming took off 1 base at V and 6 bases at J, with 4 bases between the two ends. This CDR3 has 12 amino acids. The CDR3, as DNA: TGTGCCAGCAGCTTAGTTCTCAATGAGCAGTTCTTC. As protein: CASSLVLNEQFF.

The table lists this clonotype with many counts. This chain links TRBV9 with TRBJ1-1; D is uncertain. The germline gives CDR1 SGDLS, CDR2 YYNGEE. The CDR3 has 15 amino acids. V lost 0 bases and J lost 0, with 9 bases in between. The CDR3 DNA reads as TGTGCCAGCAGCGTAGAGGCGGCGATGAACACTGAAGCTTTCTTT. Its protein is CASSVEAAMNTEAFF. The whole variable domain, remainder taken from reference TRBV9 and TRBJ1-1, is DSGVTQTPKHLITATGQRVTLRCSPRSGDLSVYWYQQSLDQGLQFLIQYYNGEERAKGNILERFSAQQFPDLHSELNLSSLELGDSALYFCASSVEAAMNTEAFFGQGTRLTVV.

This clonotype has more than one count but fewer than ten. J is TRBJ2-7 and V is TRBV4-2; 11 nucleotides align to TRBD2. This CDR3 spans 16 amino acids. Losses at the gene ends were 5 bases for V and 4 bases for J; bases not matched to a gene: 10. Germline CDR1 and CDR2: LGHNA and YNFKEQ. CDR3 DNA: TGTGCCAGCAGCACCCAAATGGGGACTAGCGGTTACGAGCAGTACTTC. It encodes CASSTQMGTSGYEQYF.

This rearrangement joins TRBV10-3 to TRBJ2-1, with TRBD2 matching over 9 bases. Germline V lookup: CDR1 ENHRY, CDR2 SYGVKD. After removal of 10 bases from V and 7 bases from J, the junction contained 8 bases not matched to a gene. There are 13 residues in the CDR3. The CDR3 spells CASVAGAGNEQFF. CDR3 DNA: TGTGCCAGTGTAGCGGGAGCTGGAAATGAGCAGTTCTTC.

V usage is TRBV20-1 and J usage is TRBJ2-3; TRBD2 matches at 9 bases. Germline-derived CDR1 and CDR2 are DFQATT and SNEGSKA (reference sequence). J was trimmed by 6 bases and V by 6 bases; bases with no gene match: 13. CDR3 length: 15 residues. DNA of the CDR3: TGCAGTGCGAAGGGGACTAGCAATCTGAGGGATACGCAGTATTTT. Translated: CSAKGTSNLRDTQYF.

As to this clonotype: A much larger clone lies a single base off, so this may be a read error. The V gene is TRBV20-1, the J gene TRBJ1-1, with D possibly matching TRBD1 (5 bases). The V gene lost 6 bases and the J gene lost 6 bases, with 14 bases spanning the gap. Germline V gene data show CDR1 as DFQATT and CDR2 as SNEGSKA (reference sequence). This CDR3 has 12 amino acids. The CDR3 loop reads CSAPWGGAEAFF. For the CDR3, the DNA is TGCAGTGCCCCTTGGGGGGGAGCTGAAGCTTTCTTT.

This clonotype has a count of ten or more. V and J are TRBV20-1 and TRBJ2-5; 8 bases are a match to TRBD1. Germline assignment: CDR1 DFQATT and CDR2 SNEGSKA (reference sequence). The length of the CDR3 is 14 residues. The V and J ends lost 7 bases and 5 bases, in that order; junction bases with no gene match: 12. The CDR3 nucleotides read TGCAGTGTTACAGACGGACAGGGCAGTGAGACCCAGTACTTC. It yields the protein CSVTDGQGSETQYF.

This clonotype was picked up many times. CDR3: CASSLQGRADTQYF. In DNA, the CDR3 is TGTGCCAGCAGTTTACAGGGTAGGGCAGATACGCAGTATTTT. The chain employs TRBV7-2 and TRBJ2-3; a weak D match, TRBD1 (6 bases). This CDR3 region has 14 residues. V gave up 6 bases and J gave up 4 bases, with 14 bases separating them. CDR1 is SGHTA, CDR2 FQGNSA, per germline.

Ten or more counts support this clonotype. This chain links TRBV29-1 with TRBJ2-1, with TRBD2 matching over 13 bases. Unmatched junction bases numbered 6, after V lost 0 bases and J lost 10 bases. CDR1 is SQVTM and CDR2 is ANQGSEA in the germline V gene. The CDR3 totals 15 residues. The CDR3 region is CSVEDALAGGREQFF. The CDR3 nucleotides are TGCAGCGTTGAAGATGCACTAGCGGGGGGGCGAGAGCAGTTCTTC.

This clonotype was recorded many times. The chain has TRBV6-1 and TRBJ2-5; TRBD1 matches at 7 bases. Germline V gene sequence: CDR1 MNHNS, CDR2 SASEGT. The V segment lost 3 bases and the J segment 6 bases; nucleotides outside the gene matches: 10. The CDR3 spans 15 residues. The CDR3, as DNA: TGTGCCAGCAGTGAGAGAGCAGGGGGTTGGCAGACCCAGTACTTC. This sequence encodes CASSERAGGWQTQYF.

This clonotype was recorded many times. The chain is built from TRBV14 and TRBJ2-7, with 8 bases that match TRBD1. With V trimmed by 3 bases and J by 2 bases, 3 bases remained unmatched. The CDR3 runs 14 residues. From germline, CDR1 is SGHDN and CDR2 FVKESK. CDR3 nucleotides: TGTGCCAGCAGCCATGCGGGACAGGCCTACGAGCAGTACTTC. Translated, it gives CASSHAGQAYEQYF.

This clonotype came up many times. The rearrangement uses TRBV5-1 and TRBJ2-7, with 9 bases fitting TRBD1. The ends lost 0 bases at V and 2 bases at J; junction bases unmatched: 9. CDR3 length equals 17 residues. Germline CDR1 reads SGHRS; CDR2 reads YFSETQ. The CDR3 bases are TGCGCCAGCAGCTTGGGGTTTCTAAGGGACAGGGCCTACGAGCAGTACTTC. Encoded protein: CASSLGFLRDRAYEQYF.

V and J are TRBV12-3 or TRBV12-4 and TRBJ2-3; the match to TRBD1 covers 8 bases. The ends lost 3 bases at V and 15 bases at J; junction bases unmatched: 17. The CDR3 is 15 amino acids. CDR3 bases: TGTGCCAGCAGTTTGCAGGGGGCGAGGACAGATATGGAATATTTT. As protein: CASSLQGARTDMEYF.

V and J are TRBV29-1 and TRBJ2-7, with 7 bases matching TRBD1. This CDR3 spans 12 amino acids. V trimming: 0 bases; J trimming: 5 bases; junction bases outside the gene matches: 1. Germline V gene sequence: CDR1 SQVTM, CDR2 ANQGSEA. The chain's CDR3 is CSVEDRGHEQYF. CDR3 sequence (DNA): TGCAGCGTTGAAGATAGGGGGCACGAGCAGTACTTC.

The chain employs TRBV4-1 and TRBJ2-7, with D possibly TRBD2 on 6 matching bases. V lost 1 base, J lost 6 bases, and 13 bases lay in between. The CDR3 runs 14 residues. Per the germline V gene, CDR1 is MGHRA and CDR2 is YSYEKL. This chain's CDR3 is CASSQGLGGSEQYF. CDR3 sequence (DNA): TGCGCCAGCAGCCAAGGATTGGGAGGCAGCGAGCAGTACTTC.

This clonotype was seen at least ten times. The genes are TRBV5-1 and TRBJ1-1; D is unresolved. The germline V gene has CDR1 SGHRS and CDR2 YFSETQ. The CDR3 spans 14 residues. V lost 4 bases to trimming and J lost 1 base, with 11 bases between them. The CDR3 DNA follows: TGCGCCAGCAGCCCGGACCTTAGGAACACTGAAGCTTTCTTT. This sequence encodes CASSPDLRNTEAFF.

The chain combines TRBV20-1 with TRBJ1-2; D is perhaps TRBD1 (6 bases). Germline CDR1 is DFQATT and CDR2 is SNEGSKA (reference sequence). The length of the CDR3 is 12 residues. Between the trimmed V and J ends, which lost 6 bases and 4 bases, there was a span of 12 bases. Here the CDR3 DNA reads TGCAGTGCCACGGACAGTCGCTATGGCTACACCTTC. Protein sequence: CSATDSRYGYTF.

The sample holds many counts of this clonotype. The chain joins TRBV5-6 to TRBJ2-5; D tentatively fits TRBD1 or TRBD2 (5 bases each). Germline CDR1 is SGHDT and CDR2 is YYEEEE. V dropped 4 bases and J dropped 11 bases, with 18 bases sitting between them. This CDR3 comprises 13 residues. CDR3 in amino acids: CASSPGFRGEQYF. CDR3 DNA sequence: TGTGCCAGCAGCCCGGGATTTAGGGGAGAGCAGTACTTC.

Regarding this clonotype: One end of the junction varies from germline; a read error may be responsible. The CDR3 region has the DNA TGCAGCGTGGTTAGGGACAGTTCGAATGGGGCCAACGTCCGGACTTTC. Its protein product is CSVVRDSSNGANVRTF. The rearrangement joins TRBV29-1 to TRBJ2-6; TRBD1 aligns across 7 bases. The CDR3 spans 16 residues. From germline, CDR1 is SQVTM and CDR2 ANQGSEA.

This chain joins TRBV10-3 and TRBJ2-5; D may be TRBD2 (5 bases). Trimming shortened V by 3 bases and J by 5 bases, and 10 bases separated the two germline ends. The CDR3 covers 13 residues. CDR1 and CDR2 from the germline V gene are ENHRY and SYGVKD. CDR3: CAISEIVAETQYF. CDR3 DNA sequence: TGTGCCATCAGTGAAATAGTAGCGGAGACCCAGTACTTC.

This clonotype was detected a few times. The CDR3, as DNA: TGTGCCACCAGTGGGTCCCCGGGACTAGCGGGGGCCGGGAGCACAGATACGCAGTATTTT. It is translated as CATSGSPGLAGAGSTDTQYF. The chain uses TRBV15 and TRBJ2-3; 14 bases align to TRBD2. The CDR3 runs to 20 residues. The trim removed 6 bases at V and 0 bases at J, leaving 14 bases unmatched. Germline CDR1 is LNHNV and CDR2 is YYDKDF (reference sequence). Full variable domain (outside the CDR3, taken from reference TRBV15 and TRBJ2-3): DAMVIQNPRYQVTQFGKPVTLSCSQTLNHNVMYWYQQKSSQAPKLLFHYYDKDFNNEADTPDNFQSRRPNTSFCFLDIRSPGLGDTAMYLCATSGSPGLAGAGSTDTQYFGPGTRLTVL.

This chain links TRBV28 with TRBJ2-1; TRBD2 matches 8 bases. Germline CDR1 MDHEN, CDR2 SYDVKM. With 5 bases clipped from V and 4 bases from J, the junction kept 7 bases outside the gene matches. The CDR3 covers 15 residues. The CDR3 region is CASSRTSSKYNEQFF. As DNA, the CDR3 is TGTGCCAGCAGTCGGACTAGCTCCAAGTACAATGAGCAGTTCTTC.

Many counts were recorded for this clonotype. In nucleotides, the CDR3 is TGTGCCAGCAGTTCCTCCCGGGGTGCCCAGGGTTATGGCTACACCTTC. This translates into CASSSSRGAQGYGYTF. The chain employs TRBV27 and TRBJ1-2, with D possibly TRBD1 on 5 matching bases. Germline V lookup: CDR1 MNHEY, CDR2 SMNVEV (reference sequence). The V and J ends lost 4 bases and 5 bases respectively, with 20 bases between them. The CDR3 sequence is 16 residues long.

The chain recombines TRBV20-1 with TRBJ2-5; D may match TRBD1 or TRBD2 (5 bases each). This CDR3 is 14 amino acids long. The germline gives CDR1 DFQATT, CDR2 SNEGSKA (reference sequence). The V end was cut by 6 bases, the J end by 3 bases, with 17 bases between. The CDR3 nucleotides read TGCAGTGCAGTCCCCGGGACCCGAAAAGAGACCCAGTACTTC. It yields the protein CSAVPGTRKETQYF.

This clonotype was observed at least ten times. V usage is TRBV7-9 and J usage is TRBJ2-7; D possibly uses TRBD1 or TRBD2 (5 bases each). The germline V gene has CDR1 SEHNR and CDR2 FQNEAQ (reference sequence). CDR3 length: 12 amino acids. Trimming pared 8 bases from V and 4 bases from J, leaving 12 bases between. CDR3 amino acids: CASGGNAYEQYF. In nucleotides, the CDR3 is TGTGCCAGCGGGGGTAATGCATACGAGCAGTACTTC.

In its sample, this clonotype was seen many times. The V gene is TRBV9, the J gene TRBJ1-5; D unresolved. The CDR3 sequence is 11 residues long. Germline assignment: CDR1 SGDLS and CDR2 YYNGEE. V was pared by 6 bases and J by 3 bases, with 4 bases between. CDR3 nucleotide sequence: TGTGCCAGCACTACCAATCAGCCCCAGCATTTT. This sequence encodes CASTTNQPQHF.